These 4 T cell receptor beta chains share one sample of origin, sequenced in a study of CD4 T cells in relation to SARS-CoV-2 and coronaviruses. Using immunoSEQ multiplex PCR, the repertoire was profiled, and TCRdb retains in-frame clones only, with some absent. The sample carries about 27,000 clones, about three quarters recorded once. The unexposed donors gave CD4+ T cells in about 2010-2019, prior to COVID-19. Isolation of CD4+ T cells took place after approximately 11 days in culture. The antigens these receptors bind are not known. Sequencing was performed on CD4+ T cells from PBMCs, cultured in vitro. The receptors were sampled from a human donor in good health.

The chain links TRBV6-5 to TRBJ1-1; 7 nucleotides agree with TRBD1. Germline V gene sequence: CDR1 MNHEY, CDR2 SVGAGI. With V trimmed by 7 bases and J by 6 bases, 8 bases remained unmatched. The length of the CDR3 is 13 residues. The DNA of the CDR3 is TGTGCCAGCATACGAGAAGGGGGCTCTGAAGCTTTCTTT. The encoded protein is CASIREGGSEAFF.

The chain links TRBV9 to TRBJ2-1, with TRBD2 identical over 12 bases. There are 15 residues in the CDR3. The junction had 1 base not matched to a gene; V was cut back by 0 bases and J by 6 bases. Per the germline V gene, CDR1 is SGDLS and CDR2 is YYNGEE. CDR3 in DNA: TGTGCCAGCAGCGTAGCTAGCGGGGGGGCCAATGAGCAGTTCTTC. Translated, it gives CASSVASGGANEQFF.

The rearrangement links TRBV3-1 (or the pseudogene TRBV3-2) to TRBJ1-2; no definite D call. Looked up from germline, CDR1 is LGHDT and CDR2 is YNNKEL (reference sequence). The V and J ends lost 4 bases and 4 bases respectively, with 13 bases between them. This CDR3 has 14 residues. The CDR3 here is CASSPRSDGYGYTF. CDR3 DNA sequence: TGTGCCAGCAGCCCCCGGTCGGATGGCTATGGCTACACCTTC.

This chain uses TRBV6-2 or TRBV6-3 with TRBJ1-3; unclear D gene. Germline V CDR1 and CDR2: MNHEY, SVGEGT. V was pared by 5 bases and J by 3 bases, with 11 bases between. The CDR3 extends over 14 amino acids. The CDR3 DNA sequence: TGTGCCAGCAGTGTACCGGGATTTGGAAACACCATATATTTT. It codes for CASSVPGFGNTIYF.